The present T cell receptor beta chain was sequenced within a study of shared clonotypes between healthy human individuals. Note on this clone: What it recognizes is unknown.

Study-wide findings and caveats: Compared with clonotypes that all four donors shared, non-shared clonotypes had lower generation probabilities.

A split of CD4+ cells into CD45RA+ naive and CD45RA-negative memory subsets was performed. A deep-level run was used for the assay. Libraries were prepared by immunoSEQ multiplex PCR; TCRdb keeps only in-frame clonotypes and omits some of them. The sample consists of over 1.5 million clones, 98% of them appearing once. V was cut by 0 bases and J by 1 base, with 3 bases left in between. The length of the CDR3 is 13 residues. The V gene's germline CDR1 is MNHEY and CDR2 SVGAGI. This TCR derives from a man younger than 40 in good health. The chain employs TRBV6-5 and TRBJ1-1; D not resolved. The sequencing input was naive CD4+ T cells sorted from blood. As for subset: CD45RA+ positively selected. The CDR3 sequence is CASSYSWNTEAFF. In DNA, the CDR3 is TGTGCCAGCAGTTACTCTTGGAACACTGAAGCTTTCTTT.